The 14 T cell receptor beta chains given below trace back to one sample, sequenced in a study of T-cell memory formation after mild COVID-19. TCRdb passed the 5' RACE reads through MiXCR, listing each CDR3 protein once. The sample lists some 250,000 distinct CDR3 sequences; over 8.5% were seen once. The specimen sequenced was PBMCs or a T cell subset sorted from them (not recorded which). The receptors derive from a man aged 18 to 35 who had mild COVID-19 (a few samples of this study predate the infection). Cell type and time point are not known.

This clonotype was recorded many times. V usage is TRBV5-1 and J usage is TRBJ1-2; D may be TRBD1 (5 bases). The V gene lost 1 base and the J gene lost 8 bases, with 15 bases spanning the gap. Germline V gene sequence: CDR1 SGHRS, CDR2 YFSETQ. The CDR3 is 14 residues long. The CDR3 sequence: CASSLSGYGQGYTF. In DNA form, the CDR3 reads TGCGCCAGCAGCTTGTCAGGGTATGGTCAAGGCTACACCTTC. The full variable domain, rest sourced from reference TRBV5-1 and TRBJ1-2, is KAGVTQTPRYLIKTRGQQVTLSCSPISGHRSVSWYQQTPGQGLQFLFEYFSETQRNKGNFPGRFSGRQFSNSRSEMNVSTLELGDSALYLCASSLSGYGQGYTFGSGTRLTVV.

This chain joins TRBV7-9 and TRBJ1-3, with 8 nucleotides matching TRBD1. V was clipped by 4 bases and J by 4 bases; unmatched bases: 9. The CDR3 has 16 residues. Germline values: CDR1 SEHNR, CDR2 FQNEAQ (reference sequence). CDR3 sequence: CASSSIKQGVGNTIYF. The CDR3 DNA is TGTGCCAGCAGCTCAATTAAACAGGGGGTCGGAAACACCATATATTTT. The full variable domain, its missing parts supplied by reference TRBV7-9 and TRBJ1-3, is DTGVSQNPRHKITKRGQNVTFRCDPISEHNRLYWYRQTLGQGPEFLTYFQNEAQLEKSRLLSDRFSAERPKGSFSTLEIQRTEQGDSAMYLCASSSIKQGVGNTIYFGEGSWLTVV.

The chain couples TRBV12-3 or TRBV12-4 to TRBJ2-6; D not certain. The CDR3 covers 12 residues. The ends were cut back, 5 bases at V and 6 bases at J, with 5 bases in the middle. The CDR3 DNA reads TGTGCCAGCAGTGCGACGGCCAACGTCCTGACTTTC. It yields the protein CASSATANVLTF.

This chain uses TRBV28 with TRBJ1-2; a weak D match, TRBD1 (5 bases). The CDR3 has 13 amino acids. Germline V CDR1 and CDR2: MDHEN, SYDVKM. The ends were cut back, 8 bases at V and 8 bases at J, with 18 bases in the middle. The chain's CDR3 is CASLFLPGGGYTF. The DNA of the CDR3 is TGTGCCAGCCTTTTCCTACCGGGGGGAGGCTACACCTTC.

This clonotype was counted only a few times. The chain is built from TRBV7-9 and TRBJ1-1; no clear D. The V gene lost 7 bases and the J gene lost 1 base, with 13 bases spanning the gap. This CDR3 has 14 amino acids. CDR1 is SEHNR and CDR2 is FQNEAQ in the germline V gene (reference sequence). The CDR3 region is CASTRSQANTEAFF. CDR3 sequence (DNA): TGTGCCAGCACAAGGTCCCAGGCGAACACTGAAGCTTTCTTT.

This clonotype was detected a few times. The chain combines TRBV6-5 with TRBJ2-2; possibly TRBD1 for D (6 bases). CDR3 size: 15 residues. Per the germline V gene, CDR1 is MNHEY and CDR2 is SVGAGI. V was shortened by 10 bases and J by 0 bases, with 15 bases between the two germline ends. CDR3 DNA sequence: TGTGCCACCAAAAGGAGACAGGCGAACACCGGGGAGCTGTTTTTT. As protein: CATKRRQANTGELFF.

The chain has TRBV29-1 and TRBJ2-2, with TRBD2 as a possible D gene (7 bases). V lost 7 bases and J 4 bases, leaving 13 bases between the germline ends. CDR3 length: 13 residues. Germline values: CDR1 SQVTM, CDR2 ANQGSEA. CDR3 in amino acids: CSARGAATGELFF. CDR3 nucleotides: TGCAGCGCCCGGGGGGCAGCCACCGGGGAGCTGTTTTTT.

This clonotype was counted only a few times. In DNA, the CDR3 is TGTGCCAGCGGAAGAAGCTCTGGAAACACCATATATTTT. As protein: CASGRSSGNTIYF. V is TRBV9 and J is TRBJ1-3; D is uncertain. Trimming stripped 7 bases from V and 0 bases from J, with 8 bases between. The germline gives CDR1 SGDLS, CDR2 YYNGEE. The CDR3 spans 13 residues.

A few counts support this clonotype. This chain connects TRBV7-9 to TRBJ2-5; 13 bases are a match to TRBD2. CDR1 is SEHNR, CDR2 FQNEAQ, per germline (reference sequence). V dropped 4 bases and J dropped 1; count of bases not matched to a gene: 6. The CDR3 covers 17 residues. The CDR3 DNA reads TGTGCCAGCAGCTACGGGACTAGCGGGGACCTCCAAGAGACCCAGTACTTC. It is translated as CASSYGTSGDLQETQYF.

This clonotype occurred many times. The V call is TRBV24-1, the J call TRBJ2-3; TRBD1 matches at 8 bases. The trim removed 2 bases at V and 2 bases at J, leaving 2 bases unmatched. This CDR3 region has 15 residues. The germline CDR1 and CDR2 sequences are KGHDR and SFDVKD. In DNA, the CDR3 is TGTGCCACCAGTGATTCGCAGGGGGCCACAGATACGCAGTATTTT. Its protein product is CATSDSQGATDTQYF.

This clonotype was counted between two and nine times. In DNA, the CDR3 is TGTGCCACCAGTGACCTGCGGGACAGGGATCCCTACGAGCAGTACGTC. Encoded protein: CATSDLRDRDPYEQYV. The chain is built from TRBV24-1 and TRBJ2-7; 9 nucleotides agree with TRBD1. V shed 4 bases, J shed 2 bases, and the junction held 8 bases outside the gene matches. This CDR3 spans 16 amino acids. Germline values: CDR1 KGHDR, CDR2 SFDVKD.

Ten or more counts support this clonotype. The rearrangement uses TRBV12-3 or TRBV12-4 and TRBJ1-2, with D tentatively TRBD1 (5 bases). Between the trimmed V and J ends, which lost 6 bases and 4 bases, there was a span of 9 bases. The CDR3 spans 12 residues. The CDR3 DNA reads TGTGCCAGCAGAGCAGGGTCCTATGGCTACACCTTC. Translated: CASRAGSYGYTF.

V usage is TRBV2 and J usage is TRBJ1-5; D unclear. The CDR3 totals 14 residues. V lost 5 bases, J lost 6 bases, and 14 bases lay in between. Germline V gene data show CDR1 as SNHLY and CDR2 as FYNNEI. CDR3 in amino acids: CASSPKGNSQPQHF. CDR3 coding DNA: TGTGCCAGCAGTCCAAAAGGGAACAGTCAGCCCCAGCATTTT.

This clonotype was seen just once. The genes are TRBV7-2 and TRBJ2-1; 7 bases fit TRBD1. CDR1 and CDR2 from the germline V gene are SGHTA and FQGNSA. This CDR3 is built from 15 residues. The J segment lost 9 bases and the V segment lost 5 bases, leaving 13 bases of the junction unmatched. CDR3 in DNA: TGTGCCAGCAGCCCGACCGCTACAGGGGATACTGAGCAGTTCTTC. This codes for CASSPTATGDTEQFF.